This section outlines one T cell receptor (beta chain) sequence together with its context. Germline loops: CDR1 MGHRA, CDR2 YSYEKL. Unmatched junction bases numbered 10, after V lost 3 bases and J lost 5 bases. The CDR3 is 16 residues long. Participants were aged roughly 18 to 90 years from more than 20 US areas. The sample originates from a study of blood T cell repertoires in COVID-19. Libraries were prepared by immunoSEQ multiplex PCR; TCRdb keeps only in-frame clonotypes and omits some of them. This sample has approximately 290,000 clones; 70% to 90% occur once, and the top ten carry 3.5% to 5.5%.

Material: PBMCs or T cells enriched from blood (not recorded which). The source is a woman aged 25 to 39 who had recovered from COVID-19. The chain carries TRBV4-1 and TRBJ1-1; 9 nucleotides agree with TRBD1. As DNA, the CDR3 is TGCGCCAGCAGCCAGACCCTACGGGACAGGGTTACTGAAGCTTTCTTT. Protein sequence: CASSQTLRDRVTEAFF.